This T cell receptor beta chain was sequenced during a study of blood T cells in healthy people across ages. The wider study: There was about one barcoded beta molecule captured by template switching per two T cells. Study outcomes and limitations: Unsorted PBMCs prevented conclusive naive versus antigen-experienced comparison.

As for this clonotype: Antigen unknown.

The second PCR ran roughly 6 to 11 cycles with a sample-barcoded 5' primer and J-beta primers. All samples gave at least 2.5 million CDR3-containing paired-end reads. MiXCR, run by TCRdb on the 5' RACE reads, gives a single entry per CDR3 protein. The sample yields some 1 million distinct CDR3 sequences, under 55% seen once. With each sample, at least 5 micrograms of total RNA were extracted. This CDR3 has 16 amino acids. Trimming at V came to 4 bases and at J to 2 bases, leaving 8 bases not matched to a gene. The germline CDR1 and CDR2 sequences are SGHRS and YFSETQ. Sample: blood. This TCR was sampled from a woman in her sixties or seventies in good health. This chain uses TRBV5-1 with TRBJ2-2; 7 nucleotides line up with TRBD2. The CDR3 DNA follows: TGCGCCAGCAGCCCACAACTAGCGCCTAACACCGGGGAGCTGTTTTTT. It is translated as CASSPQLAPNTGELFF.